This record concerns one T cell receptor (beta chain) sequence. This entry comes from a study of T-cell reconstitution after alpha-beta-depleted transplantation in children. The library targeted TCRbeta and was prepared with unique molecular identifiers. TCRdb reprocessed the PCR reads with MiXCR, giving one entry per CDR3 protein. The sample shows fewer than 550,000 distinct CDR3 sequences, over 10% of them seen only once. This CDR3 comprises 15 residues. V dropped 0 bases and J dropped 2 bases, with 12 bases sitting between them. CDR1 and CDR2 (germline): SGHRS, YFSETQ. The V call is TRBV5-1, the J call TRBJ2-7; unclear D gene. The clonotype was recovered from a female patient between 2 and 15 years old who had a stem cell transplant for aplastic anemia, so the T cells may come from the graft donor. The sample in question was PBMCs, mostly from graft donor cells, obtained 180 days after TCRalphabeta/CD19-depleted stem cell transplant. The CDR3 DNA reads as TGCGCCAGCAGCTTGGAGAAAGACGAGACCTACGAGCAGTACTTC. Translation: CASSLEKDETYEQYF.